The 15 T cell receptor beta chains presented below share a single source sample, sequenced in a study of T cells after yellow fever vaccination (dated by TCRdb to the late 2010s). Explained via the paper, the treatment or condition label denotes: live attenuated yellow fever vaccine strain. The library was made by 5' RACE. These reads were obtained on an Illumina NovaSeq 6000. Clones were called with MiXCR by TCRdb after fastp trimmed the public reads at Q25, and only in-frame beta chains were retained. Rows are unified per CDR3 protein, each entry keeping the most common DNA and genes. The sample table lists over 250,000 distinct CDR3 sequences, about 5.2% of them with a count of one. The ten top clones hold less than 3.5% of the sample. The material sequenced was CD4+ T cells sorted from PBMCs, taken on the day of the yellow fever booster vaccination. The receptors were gathered from a man aged 18 to 29 who received the YFV17D yellow fever vaccine.

This sequence joins TRBV12-3 or TRBV12-4 and TRBJ1-2; a possible D gene is TRBD1 (5 bases). Trimming shortened V by 3 bases and J by 8 bases, and 16 bases separated the two germline ends. This CDR3 has 14 amino acids. The CDR3: CASSLNRGGEGYTF. In DNA form, the CDR3 reads TGTGCCAGCAGTTTGAATCGTGGGGGGGAAGGCTACACCTTC.

This clonotype has more than one count but fewer than ten. The genes are TRBV7-2 and TRBJ2-3; weak D call: TRBD1 (6 bases). Germline V lookup: CDR1 SGHTA, CDR2 FQGNSA. This CDR3 is 15 amino acids long. Trimming removed 1 base at V and 3 bases at J, with 11 bases between. The CDR3 DNA reads as TGTGCCAGCAGCTTAGTGGGGGCCAGGACAGATACGCAGTATTTT. This sequence encodes CASSLVGARTDTQYF.

This clonotype was counted ten times or more. The rearrangement links TRBV6-2 or TRBV6-3 to TRBJ2-2; D tentatively fits TRBD1 or TRBD2 (5 bases each). The CDR3 is 15 residues long. V was clipped by 5 bases and J by 7 bases, with 17 bases between them. The V gene's germline CDR1 is MNHEY and CDR2 SVGEGT. In DNA form, the CDR3 reads TGTGCCAGCAGTGACCTAGAGGGGTTTGGCGGGGAGCTGTTTTTT. This translates into CASSDLEGFGGELFF.

This clonotype was counted only a few times. The chain links TRBV19 to TRBJ2-1; D gene unclear. CDR3 size: 15 residues. The germline V and J ends were trimmed by 3 bases and 0 bases, with 9 bases remaining between them. Germline V lookup: CDR1 LNHDA, CDR2 SQIVND (reference sequence). CDR3 sequence: CASSILISSYNEQFF. As DNA, the CDR3 is TGTGCCAGTAGTATCCTAATCAGCTCCTACAATGAGCAGTTCTTC.

This clonotype appeared many times. The chain has TRBV15 and TRBJ1-1; D may be TRBD1 (6 bases). V was trimmed by 0 bases and J by 6 bases, leaving 11 bases between them. This CDR3 region has 14 residues. Germline CDR1 is LNHNV and CDR2 is YYDKDF (reference sequence). The CDR3, as DNA: TGTGCCACCAGCAGAGATCTGGGGGGCGCTGAAGCTTTCTTT. Protein sequence: CATSRDLGGAEAFF. Complete variable domain (other parts from reference TRBV15 and TRBJ1-1): DAMVIQNPRYQVTQFGKPVTLSCSQTLNHNVMYWYQQKSSQAPKLLFHYYDKDFNNEADTPDNFQSRRPNTSFCFLDIRSPGLGDTAMYLCATSRDLGGAEAFFGQGTRLTVV.

Ten or more counts support this clonotype. The chain links TRBV6-6 to TRBJ2-7; 9 bases match TRBD2. This CDR3 is 17 amino acids long. Trimming at V came to 6 bases and at J to 4 bases, leaving 16 bases not matched to a gene. Germline loops: CDR1 MNHNY, CDR2 SVGAGI (reference sequence). Here the CDR3 reads CASRPRFFPGLAYEQYF. CDR3 nucleotides: TGTGCCAGCAGACCTCGCTTCTTTCCGGGACTAGCTTACGAGCAGTACTTC.

This clonotype was seen only a few times. The V call is TRBV7-2, the J call TRBJ1-1; D is uncertain. CDR1 SGHTA and CDR2 FQGNSA come from the germline V gene. Deletions cut 3 bases from V and 1 base from J, with 6 bases between. The CDR3 length is 13 residues. The CDR3 loop is CASSFSANTEAFF. Written as DNA, the CDR3 is TGTGCCAGCAGCTTTTCGGCGAACACTGAAGCTTTCTTT.

This chain uses TRBV6-2 or TRBV6-3 with TRBJ2-3; perhaps TRBD2 as D (6 bases). Trimming shortened V by 3 bases and J by 1 base, and 14 bases separated the two germline ends. This CDR3 has 16 residues. Per germline, CDR1 MNHEY and CDR2 SVGEGT. Here the CDR3 DNA reads TGTGCCAGCAGTTATCGGCCCCTAGCGCGCACAGATACGCAGTATTTT. As protein: CASSYRPLARTDTQYF.

This clonotype was seen ten or more times. V and J are TRBV6-5 and TRBJ1-6; no reliable D call. CDR1 and CDR2 from the germline V gene are MNHEY and SVGAGI. Trimming pared 2 bases from V and 7 bases from J, leaving 12 bases between. CDR3 size: 15 residues. The CDR3 spells CASSYGSHLNSPLHF. The DNA for the CDR3 is TGTGCCAGCAGTTACGGCTCCCACTTAAATTCACCCCTCCACTTT.

This clonotype was detected only a few times. The CDR3 sequence: CASSPVGGEAGELFF. CDR3 DNA: TGTGCCAGCAGCCCCGTCGGTGGGGAGGCCGGGGAGCTGTTTTTT. The chain combines TRBV11-2 with TRBJ2-2; tentative D call: TRBD2 (6 bases). The V and J ends lost 5 bases and 6 bases respectively, with 16 bases between them. This CDR3 has 15 amino acids. Germline values: CDR1 SGHAT, CDR2 FQNNGV. The variable domain in full, with the rest retrieved from reference TRBV11-2 and TRBJ2-2, is EAGVAQSPRYKIIEKRQSVAFWCNPISGHATLYWYQQILGQGPKLLIQFQNNGVVDDSQLPKDRFSAERLKGVDSTLKIQPAKLEDSAVYLCASSPVGGEAGELFFGEGSRLTVL.

This clonotype came up a few times. The chain combines TRBV19 with TRBJ1-1; D is unclear. This CDR3 has 11 residues. The germline V gene has CDR1 LNHDA and CDR2 SQIVND (reference sequence). Deletions cut 7 bases from V and 3 bases from J, with 6 bases between. This CDR3 reads CASNGYTEAFF. CDR3 DNA sequence: TGTGCCAGTAACGGGTACACTGAAGCTTTCTTT.

This clonotype was observed a handful of times. This chain uses TRBV6-1 with TRBJ1-6, with D possibly TRBD1 on 5 matching bases. V was shortened by 4 bases and J by 7 bases, with 20 bases between the two germline ends. The CDR3 contains 17 residues. The germline V gene has CDR1 MNHNS and CDR2 SASEGT. In DNA form, the CDR3 reads TGTGCCAGCAGTGTAGAGAAGGGACGGAGGAGGAATTCACCCCTCCACTTT. It is translated as CASSVEKGRRRNSPLHF.

This sequence joins TRBV10-2 and TRBJ2-5; TRBD2 matches at 8 bases. With V trimmed by 6 bases and J by 2 bases, 2 bases remained unmatched. CDR1 and CDR2 (germline): WSHSY, SAAADI. The CDR3 runs 13 residues. The CDR3 DNA reads as TGCGCCAGCAGGCGGGGGGCACAAGAGACCCAGTACTTC. This sequence encodes CASRRGAQETQYF.

The V call is TRBV29-1, the J call TRBJ1-2, with 11 bases aligning to TRBD1. The CDR3 contains 15 residues. After removal of 6 bases from V and 8 bases from J, the junction contained 14 bases not matched to a gene. Germline CDR1 and CDR2: SQVTM and ANQGSEA. Here the CDR3 reads CSVAAGQGVLRGYTF. CDR3 in DNA: TGCAGCGTAGCAGCGGGACAGGGGGTCCTCCGAGGCTACACCTTC.

In this sample, this clonotype turned up many times. DNA of the CDR3: TGTGCCAGCAGCCAGGACGGACAGACGCAGACCCAGTACTTC. Protein: CASSQDGQTQTQYF. The V gene is TRBV3-1, the J gene TRBJ2-5, with D perhaps TRBD1 (6 bases). CDR3 length: 14 amino acids. In germline, CDR1 is LGHDT, CDR2 YNNKEL (reference sequence). The V and J ends lost 3 bases and 6 bases respectively, with 14 bases between them.